This T cell receptor beta chain is from a study of STAT5B mutations in CD4+ large granular lymphocyte leukemia. Libraries were prepared by immunoSEQ multiplex PCR; TCRdb keeps only in-frame clonotypes and omits some of them. The sample holds 25,000 to 30,000 clones, about three quarters seen once. General study findings and limits: Patient CD4-sorted repertoires stayed more clonal than healthy ones after leukemic-clone removal. Without HLA matching, higher CD4+ than CD8+ T-LGLL clonality could reflect small sample size.

Remarks on this clone: Its specificity is not known.

Germline assignment: CDR1 SEHNR and CDR2 FQNEAQ (reference sequence). The CDR3 consists of 16 residues. Trimming left V 5 bases short and J 1 base short, with 14 bases between. This TCR derives from a human donor in good health. The genes are TRBV7-9 and TRBJ2-2; a weak D match, TRBD2 (6 bases). Input material: CD4+ T cells from blood buffy coats. The CDR3: CASSLQLAVNTGELFF. The CDR3 DNA is TGTGCCAGCAGCCTACAACTAGCAGTGAACACCGGGGAGCTGTTTTTT.